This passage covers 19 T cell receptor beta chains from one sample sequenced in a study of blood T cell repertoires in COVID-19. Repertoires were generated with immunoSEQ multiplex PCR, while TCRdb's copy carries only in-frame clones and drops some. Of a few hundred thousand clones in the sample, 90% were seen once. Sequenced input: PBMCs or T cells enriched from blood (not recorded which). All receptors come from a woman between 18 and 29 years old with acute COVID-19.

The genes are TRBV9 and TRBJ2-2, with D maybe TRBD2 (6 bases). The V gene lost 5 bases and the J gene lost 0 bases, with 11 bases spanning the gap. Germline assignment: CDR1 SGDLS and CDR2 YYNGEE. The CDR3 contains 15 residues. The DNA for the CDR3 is TGTGCCAGCAGTTATAGCGGCACGAACACCGGGGAGCTGTTTTTT. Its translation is CASSYSGTNTGELFF.

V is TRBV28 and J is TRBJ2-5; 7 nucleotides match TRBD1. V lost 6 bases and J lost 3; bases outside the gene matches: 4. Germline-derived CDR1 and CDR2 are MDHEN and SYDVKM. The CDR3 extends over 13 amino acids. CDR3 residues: CASRAQGKETQYF. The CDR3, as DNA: TGTGCCAGCAGAGCACAGGGGAAAGAGACCCAGTACTTC. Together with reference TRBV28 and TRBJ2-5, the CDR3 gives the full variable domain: DVKVTQSSRYLVKRTGEKVFLECVQDMDHENMFWYRQDPGLGLRLIYFSYDVKMKEKGDIPEGYSVSREKKERFSLILESASTNQTSMYLCASRAQGKETQYFGPGTRLLVL.

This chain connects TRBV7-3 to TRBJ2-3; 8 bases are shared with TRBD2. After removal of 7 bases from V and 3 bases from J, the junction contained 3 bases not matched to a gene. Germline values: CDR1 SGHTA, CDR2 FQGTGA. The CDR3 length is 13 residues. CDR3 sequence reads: CASTASGTDTQYF. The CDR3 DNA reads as TGTGCCAGCACGGCTAGCGGGACAGATACGCAGTATTTT.

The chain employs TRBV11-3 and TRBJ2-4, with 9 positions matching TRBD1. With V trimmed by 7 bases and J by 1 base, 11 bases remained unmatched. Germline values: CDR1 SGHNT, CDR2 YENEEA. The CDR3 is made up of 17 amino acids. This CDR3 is CASTPTGGHWAKNIQYF. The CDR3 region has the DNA TGTGCCAGCACCCCGACAGGGGGTCACTGGGCCAAAAACATTCAGTACTTC.

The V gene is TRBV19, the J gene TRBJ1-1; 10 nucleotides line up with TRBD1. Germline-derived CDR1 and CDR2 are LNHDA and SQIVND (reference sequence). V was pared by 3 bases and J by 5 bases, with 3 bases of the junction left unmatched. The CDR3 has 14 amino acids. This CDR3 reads CASSIGQGDTEAFF. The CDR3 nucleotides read TGTGCCAGTAGTATTGGACAGGGGGATACTGAAGCTTTCTTT.

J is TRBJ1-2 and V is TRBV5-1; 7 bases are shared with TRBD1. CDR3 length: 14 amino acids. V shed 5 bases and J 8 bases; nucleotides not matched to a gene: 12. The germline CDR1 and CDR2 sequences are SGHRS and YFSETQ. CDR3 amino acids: CASRPQGLVEGYTF. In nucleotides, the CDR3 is TGCGCCAGCAGGCCACAGGGGTTAGTGGAAGGCTACACCTTC.

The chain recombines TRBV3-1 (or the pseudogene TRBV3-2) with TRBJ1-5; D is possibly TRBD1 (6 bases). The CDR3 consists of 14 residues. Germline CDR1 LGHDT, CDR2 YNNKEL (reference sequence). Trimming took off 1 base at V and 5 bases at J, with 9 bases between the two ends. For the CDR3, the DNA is TGTGCCAGCAGCCAAGTGGCAGGGGATCAGCCCCAGCATTTT. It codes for CASSQVAGDQPQHF.

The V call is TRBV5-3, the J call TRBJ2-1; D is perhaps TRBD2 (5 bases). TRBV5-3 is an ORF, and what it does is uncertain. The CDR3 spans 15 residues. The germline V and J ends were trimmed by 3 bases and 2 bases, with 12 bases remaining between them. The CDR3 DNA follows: TGTGCCAGAAGCTACGGGGTAGGAGCCTACAATGAGCAGTTCTTC. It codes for CARSYGVGAYNEQFF.

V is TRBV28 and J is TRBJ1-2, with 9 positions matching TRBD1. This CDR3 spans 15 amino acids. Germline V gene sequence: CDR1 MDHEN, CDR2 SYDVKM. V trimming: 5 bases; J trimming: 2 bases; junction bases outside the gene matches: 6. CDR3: CASSETGGANYGYTF. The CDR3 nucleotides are TGTGCCAGCAGTGAAACAGGGGGCGCCAACTATGGCTACACCTTC.

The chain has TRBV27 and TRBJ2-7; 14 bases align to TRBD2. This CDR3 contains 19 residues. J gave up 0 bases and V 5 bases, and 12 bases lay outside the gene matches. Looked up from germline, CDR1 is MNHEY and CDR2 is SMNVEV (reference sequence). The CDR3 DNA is TGTGCCAGCAGTCCTGCCGGGACTAGCGGGAGTTTAAGCTCCTACGAGCAGTACTTC. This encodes CASSPAGTSGSLSSYEQYF.

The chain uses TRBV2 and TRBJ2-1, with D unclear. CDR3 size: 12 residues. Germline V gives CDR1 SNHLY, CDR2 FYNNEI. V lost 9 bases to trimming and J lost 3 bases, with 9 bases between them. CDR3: CASWAGYNEQFF. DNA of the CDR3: TGTGCCAGTTGGGCAGGCTACAATGAGCAGTTCTTC.

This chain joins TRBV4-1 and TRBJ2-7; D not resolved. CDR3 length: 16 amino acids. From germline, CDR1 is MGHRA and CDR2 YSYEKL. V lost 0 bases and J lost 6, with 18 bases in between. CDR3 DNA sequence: TGCGCCAGCAGCCAAGATCTAAGTCTACCCTTCTTCGAGCAGTACTTC. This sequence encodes CASSQDLSLPFFEQYF.

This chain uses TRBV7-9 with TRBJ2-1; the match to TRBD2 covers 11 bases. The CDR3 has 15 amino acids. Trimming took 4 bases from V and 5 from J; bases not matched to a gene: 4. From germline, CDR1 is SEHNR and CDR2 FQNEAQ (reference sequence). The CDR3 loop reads CASSSGTSGHNEQFF. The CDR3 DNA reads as TGTGCCAGCAGCTCCGGGACTAGCGGCCACAATGAGCAGTTCTTC. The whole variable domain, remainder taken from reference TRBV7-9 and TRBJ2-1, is DTGVSQNPRHKITKRGQNVTFRCDPISEHNRLYWYRQTLGQGPEFLTYFQNEAQLEKSRLLSDRFSAERPKGSFSTLEIQRTEQGDSAMYLCASSSGTSGHNEQFFGPGTRLTVL.

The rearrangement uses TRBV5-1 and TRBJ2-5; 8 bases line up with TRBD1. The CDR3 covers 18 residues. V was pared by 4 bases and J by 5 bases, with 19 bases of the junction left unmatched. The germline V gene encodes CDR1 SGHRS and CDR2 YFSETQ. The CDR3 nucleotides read TGCGCCAGCAGCCCAAACGGGCCAGGGGGCGCTTCGGGTGAGACCCAGTACTTC. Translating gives CASSPNGPGGASGETQYF.

The CDR3 nucleotides are TGTGCCACCAGCCCCCGGCATGGTAGCGGGGCCACTCAAGAGACCCAGTACTTC. Amino acids: CATSPRHGSGATQETQYF. This chain links TRBV15 with TRBJ2-5; 8 bases fit TRBD2. J was trimmed by 2 bases and V by 5 bases; bases with no gene match: 16. The germline gives CDR1 LNHNV, CDR2 YYDKDF (reference sequence). The CDR3 runs to 18 residues.

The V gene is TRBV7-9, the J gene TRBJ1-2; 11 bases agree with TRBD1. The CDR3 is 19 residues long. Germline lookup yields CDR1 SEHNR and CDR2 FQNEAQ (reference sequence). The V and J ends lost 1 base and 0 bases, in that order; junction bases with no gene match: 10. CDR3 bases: TGTGCCAGCAGCTTAGGAAGGACAGGGGGCTTACTAGCTAACTATGGCTACACCTTC. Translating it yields CASSLGRTGGLLANYGYTF. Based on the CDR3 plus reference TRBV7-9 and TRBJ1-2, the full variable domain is DTGVSQNPRHKITKRGQNVTFRCDPISEHNRLYWYRQTLGQGPEFLTYFQNEAQLEKSRLLSDRFSAERPKGSFSTLEIQRTEQGDSAMYLCASSLGRTGGLLANYGYTFGSGTRLTVV.

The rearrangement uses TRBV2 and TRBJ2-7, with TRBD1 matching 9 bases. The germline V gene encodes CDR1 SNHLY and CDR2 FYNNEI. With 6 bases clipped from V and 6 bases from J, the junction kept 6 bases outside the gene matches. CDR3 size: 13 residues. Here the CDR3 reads CASRRDRDGEQYF. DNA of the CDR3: TGTGCCAGCAGGAGGGACAGGGATGGCGAGCAGTACTTC.

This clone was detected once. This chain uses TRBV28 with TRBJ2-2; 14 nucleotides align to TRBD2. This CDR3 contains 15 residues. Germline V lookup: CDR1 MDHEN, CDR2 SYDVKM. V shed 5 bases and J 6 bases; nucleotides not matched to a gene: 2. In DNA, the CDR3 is TGTGCCAGCAGTCGACTAGCGGGAGGGTCCGGGGAGCTGTTTTTT. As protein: CASSRLAGGSGELFF.

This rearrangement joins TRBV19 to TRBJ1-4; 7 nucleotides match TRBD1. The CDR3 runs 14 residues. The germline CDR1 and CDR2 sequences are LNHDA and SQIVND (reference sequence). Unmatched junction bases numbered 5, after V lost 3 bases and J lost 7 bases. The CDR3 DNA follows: TGTGCCAGTAGTATCCCAGGGGGAGGTGAAAAACTGTTTTTT. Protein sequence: CASSIPGGGEKLFF. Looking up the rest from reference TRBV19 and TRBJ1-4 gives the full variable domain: DGGITQSPKYLFRKEGQNVTLSCEQNLNHDAMYWYRQDPGQGLRLIYYSQIVNDFQKGDIAEGYSVSREKKESFPLTVTSAQKNPTAFYLCASSIPGGGEKLFFGSGTQLSVL.